This T cell receptor beta chain derives from a study of long-term antiretroviral therapy in people with HIV. This clone was counted a single time. Antigen: not known. V lost 3 bases, J lost 0 bases, and 9 bases lay in between. The CDR3 consists of 14 residues. Looked up from germline, CDR1 is SGDLS and CDR2 is YYNGEE. Study conclusions and caveats: Controls had broader CDR3 length ranges than HIV repertoires did. Whichever time point was examined, clones expanded before ART dominated the repertoire.

The samples, holding 1-10 million cryopreserved PBMC, were thawed before DNA extraction was carried out. Running of the v3.0 immunoSEQ assay took place at survey level. Per-sample TRB depth target: roughly 35,000-55,000 T-cell genomes. Sequencing was performed with immunoSEQ multiplex PCR; in TCRdb, only in-frame clones are kept and a portion is missing. There are around 25,000 clones in the sample; around 86% occur only once, and around 3.9% lies in the top ten. This receptor was identified in a woman aged 30 to 39 with HIV. The chain has TRBV9 and TRBJ1-1; D uncertain. Sequencing was performed on unsorted PBMCs, taken 1.9 years after starting antiretroviral therapy. Written as DNA, the CDR3 is TGTGCCAGCAGCGCTACCCGGATGAACACTGAAGCTTTCTTT. This translates into CASSATRMNTEAFF.